This TCR beta chain was sequenced for a study of blood T cells in healthy people across ages. The study, taken as a whole, reports: Long-lived donors carried more naive CD4+ cells and greater diversity than aged donors.

Worth noting for this clonotype: Antigen: not known.

V lost 2 bases and J lost 0; bases outside the gene matches: 10. Germline-derived CDR1 and CDR2 are SGDLS and YYNGEE. This CDR3 contains 19 residues. A J-beta primer mix and a sample-barcoded 5' primer were used in a second PCR of roughly 6 to 11 cycles. Via MiXCR, TCRdb re-called the 5' RACE reads, giving one row per CDR3 protein. Here the sample spans some 1.5 million distinct CDR3 sequences, around 40% being singletons. The sequence derives from a woman aged 18 to 35 in good health. The V and J genes are TRBV9 and TRBJ2-3; TRBD2 matches 12 bases. Input material: blood. CDR3: CASSVYGLAGTTSTDTQYF. The CDR3 region has the DNA TGTGCCAGCAGCGTTTATGGACTAGCGGGAACTACCAGCACAGATACGCAGTATTTT.